What follows is one T cell receptor beta chain and its context. The target antigen is unknown. This specimen belongs to a study of T cells after yellow fever vaccination. For the study at large: Fractions of limited cellularity were prepared by means of SMART-Seq v4 Ultra Low Input. Study results and limitations: At 95% to 98% for CD4 and approximately 88% for CD8, most primary-vaccination clones showed up again after the booster.

Germline-derived CDR1 and CDR2 are WNHNN and SYGVQD (reference sequence). CDR3 size: 13 residues. Trimming removed 6 bases from V and 2 bases from J, with 9 bases in between. TCRdb called the 5' RACE reads again in MiXCR, with one record for every CDR3 protein. The sample shows some 500,000 distinct CDR3 sequences, about 13% of them seen only once. Material: PBMCs, obtained on the day of the yellow fever booster vaccination. This chain joins TRBV10-1 and TRBJ2-3; D not resolved. The sequence was collected from a man aged 25-45 years who received the YFV17D yellow fever vaccine. The CDR3 loop reads CASSPKITDTQYF. CDR3 coding DNA: TGCGCCAGCAGCCCTAAGATCACAGATACGCAGTATTTT.